The rows below give T cell receptor beta chains drawn from one sample of a study of cytomegalovirus exposure and HLA in healthy donors. Measured with immunoSEQ multiplex PCR; TCRdb has only the in-frame clones, and not every one. The table includes 150,000 to 200,000 clones, more than 85% detected once. Sequencing was done on a sample of PBMCs. These receptors originate from a girl under three years old in good health and CMV-seronegative. Each CDR3 is given with its conserved first and last residue. A D gene is named only where the DNA matches it firmly. Clone size is shown for a subset of rows, as once, few, many or a class of expanded clone.

clone size	V gene	J gene	D gene	CDR3 DNA	CDR3 protein
NA	TRBV5-1	TRBJ2-7	TRBD2	TGCGCCAGCAGCTTGGTAGCAGCGGGAAACTCCTACGAGCAGTACTTC	CASSLVAAGNSYEQYF
NA	TRBV2	TRBJ2-2	TRBD1	TGTGCCAGCAGTAAGGACAGGGGGCACACCGGGGAGCTGTTTTTT	CASSKDRGHTGELFF
NA	TRBV5-4	TRBJ1-2	NA	TGTGCCAGCAGCTTGGGTGCCGGGGGGAGCACCTATGGCTACACCTTC	CASSLGAGGSTYGYTF
NA	TRBV6-5	TRBJ2-7	TRBD2	TGTGCCAGCAGTTCCCTAGCGGGAGCTTACGAGCAGTACTTC	CASSSLAGAYEQYF
NA	TRBV6-1	TRBJ1-1	NA	TGTGCCAGCAGTGGGACAGTGAGGAACACTGAAGCTTTCTTT	CASSGTVRNTEAFF
few	TRBV5-4	TRBJ2-5	NA	TGTGCCAGCAGCTTGCTAGGAGTTGGCCAAGAGACCCAGTACTTC	CASSLLGVGQETQYF
NA	TRBV30	TRBJ2-1	NA	TGTGCCTGGAAACAGGGCTTCTACAATGAGCAGTTCTTC	CAWKQGFYNEQFF
NA	TRBV11-1	TRBJ2-3	TRBD2	TGTGCCAGCAGCTTAGGTCCCCGCCGACTAGCTCCAGATACGCAGTATTTT	CASSLGPRRLAPDTQYF
once	TRBV29-1	TRBJ1-2	NA	TGCAGCGTTGAAGAGACGGACAGTCGTCCGGGTTCAAACTATGGCTACACCTTC	CSVEETDSRPGSNYGYTF
NA	TRBV30	TRBJ2-7	NA	TGTGCCTGGGGAGTTCGGGAGCAGTACTTC	CAWGVREQYF
once	TRBV19	TRBJ1-2	TRBD1	TGTGCCAGTAGTATGGGGACAGGCGGCTATGGCTACACCTTC	CASSMGTGGYGYTF
NA	TRBV18	TRBJ1-3	NA	TGTGCCAGCTCACCCCAGTCCTCTGGAAACACCATATATTTT	CASSPQSSGNTIYF
NA	TRBV2	TRBJ1-5	NA	TGTGCCAGCATAGCAGGGCCTAGCAATCAGCCCCAGCATTTT	CASIAGPSNQPQHF
NA	TRBV7-8	TRBJ1-4	NA	TGTGCCAGCAGCTCTAGCGGGGGCCCCTATGAAAAACTGTTTTTT	CASSSSGGPYEKLFF
NA	TRBV9	TRBJ1-5	TRBD1	TGTGCCAGCGGGACAGGGCATCAGCCCCAGCATTTT	CASGTGHQPQHF
NA	TRBV7-9	TRBJ1-1	NA	TGTGCCAGCAGCTTCGAGATGAACACTGAAGCTTTCTTT	CASSFEMNTEAFF
NA	TRBV6-5	TRBJ1-4	TRBD1	TGTGCCAGCAGTCCTACGGGACAGCAGAATGAAAAACTGTTTTTT	CASSPTGQQNEKLFF
NA	TRBV6-9	TRBJ1-1	NA	TGTGCCAGCAGTTGTAACAGGGAGGGTACGGTCGCTGAAGCTTTCTTT	CASSCNREGTVAEAFF
NA	TRBV2	TRBJ1-3	TRBD1	TGTGCCAGCACCGTACTGGACAGGGCGGACACCATATATTTT	CASTVLDRADTIYF
NA	TRBV6-1	TRBJ1-2	NA	TGTGCCACCCTAATCCAGGGAATCTATGGCTACACCTTC	CATLIQGIYGYTF
NA	TRBV18	TRBJ2-7	TRBD1	TGTGCCAGCTCACCCGACTCCAGGGGGTTCTACGAGCAGTACTTC	CASSPDSRGFYEQYF
NA	TRBV14	TRBJ2-1	NA	TGTGCCAGCAGCCCCTCTTACAACAATGAGCAGTTCTTC	CASSPSYNNEQFF
NA	TRBV5-1	TRBJ2-6	NA	TGCGCCAGCAGCTTTTGGGACTTTTCCTCTGGGGCCAACGTCCTGACTTTC	CASSFWDFSSGANVLTF
few	TRBV11-3	TRBJ1-1	NA	TGTGCCAGCAGCCCGAAAGGGGACACTGAAGCTTTCTTT	CASSPKGDTEAFF
NA	TRBV19	TRBJ1-1	NA	TGTGCCAGTAGTACCCGGCCCGGGGACACTGAAGCTTTCTTT	CASSTRPGDTEAFF
NA	TRBV13	TRBJ2-1	TRBD2	TGTGCCAGCAGCTTAGGCGCGGGGGGTGAGCAGTTCTTC	CASSLGAGGEQFF
NA	TRBV7-9	TRBJ1-4	NA	TGTGCCAGCAGCTTACCCACAGGGAGTCGGGAAAAACTGTTTTTT	CASSLPTGSREKLFF
NA	TRBV5-6	TRBJ2-2	TRBD2	TGTGCCAGCAGCCGCGGACTAGCGGGGGGGCGCGGGGAGCTGTTTTTT	CASSRGLAGGRGELFF
once	TRBV15	TRBJ2-1	NA	TGTGCCACCAGCAGCGAACCCGGCCCTAGCGCCCACAATGAGCAGTTCTTC	CATSSEPGPSAHNEQFF
NA	TRBV5-5	TRBJ2-2	NA	TGTGCCAGCAGCTCATACCCGACAGGCTTGACCGGGGAGCTGTTTTTT	CASSSYPTGLTGELFF
NA	TRBV13	TRBJ2-1	NA	TGTGCCAGCAGCTCATCGGGACTCCTCTACAATGAGCAGTTCTTC	CASSSSGLLYNEQFF
NA	TRBV30	TRBJ1-5	TRBD1	TGTGCCTGGAGTCCCGGACAGGGCTATCAGCCCCAGCATTTT	CAWSPGQGYQPQHF
NA	TRBV27	TRBJ2-2	NA	TGTGCCAGCAGAGGGACACGGAACACCGGGGAGCTGTTTTTT	CASRGTRNTGELFF
NA	TRBV9	TRBJ2-1	TRBD2	TGTGCCAGCAGCGTCGCGGCTAGCGGGAGGGCCTGGGACAATGAGCAGTTCTTC	CASSVAASGRAWDNEQFF
NA	TRBV7-9	TRBJ2-7	TRBD1	TGTGCCAGCAGCCAAGGGACAGGGAACTGGGACGAGCAGTACTTC	CASSQGTGNWDEQYF
once	TRBV6-1	TRBJ2-6	TRBD2	TGTGCCAGCAGTGAACTCATGGGGGGGGCTGGGGCCAACGTCCTGACTTTC	CASSELMGGAGANVLTF
NA	TRBV7-9	TRBJ2-4	NA	TGTGCCAGCAGCTTACGGGGGACAGCTGACATTCAGTACTTC	CASSLRGTADIQYF
NA	TRBV6-5	TRBJ2-1	TRBD1	TGTGCCAGCAGCTTGGCTGGGACAGCTTACAATGAGCAGTTCTTC	CASSLAGTAYNEQFF
NA	TRBV4-2	TRBJ2-4	TRBD2	TGTGCCAGCAGCCAACGGGAGGGGGGCCACGACATTCAGTACTTC	CASSQREGGHDIQYF
NA	TRBV27	TRBJ2-7	TRBD1	TGTGCCAGCAGCCTCACCCCGACAGGGGCGAACGAGCAGTACTTC	CASSLTPTGANEQYF
NA	TRBV30	TRBJ2-3	NA	TGTGCCTGGAGCCGGGGGAGCACAGATACGCAGTATTTT	CAWSRGSTDTQYF
NA	TRBV7-6	TRBJ2-7	TRBD2	TGTGCCAGCAGCATGAGCGGGAACTACGAGCAGTACTTC	CASSMSGNYEQYF
NA	TRBV7-2	TRBJ1-5	NA	TGTGCCAGCAGCTTAGTTGGGAGTAGCAATCAGCCCCAGCATTTT	CASSLVGSSNQPQHF
NA	TRBV19	TRBJ2-1	NA	TGTGCCAGTAGATCCGGGATTAACTCCTACAATGAGCAGTTCTTC	CASRSGINSYNEQFF
once	TRBV30	TRBJ2-7	NA	TGTGCCTGGAGCGTTGCCGGGTTCTCCTACGAGCAGTACTTC	CAWSVAGFSYEQYF
NA	TRBV29-1	TRBJ2-3	NA	TGCAGCGGCCGACAAGATACCACAGATACGCAGTATTTT	CSGRQDTTDTQYF
NA	TRBV13	TRBJ1-2	NA	TGTGCCAGCAGCGGAGGGCCCGGGGACTATGGCTACACCTTC	CASSGGPGDYGYTF
NA	TRBV6-1	TRBJ2-1	TRBD1	TGTGCCAGCAGTGAGACAGGGAACAATGAGCAGTTCTTC	CASSETGNNEQFF
NA	TRBV30	TRBJ2-7	TRBD2	TGTGCCTGGAGCCTGGGTCTAGCGGGAGTATCCGAGCAGTACTTC	CAWSLGLAGVSEQYF
NA	TRBV15	TRBJ1-4	TRBD1	TGTGCCACTCATACGGCCCGGAGCGACAGGGGAAATGAAAAACTGTTTTTT	CATHTARSDRGNEKLFF
NA	TRBV6-5	TRBJ2-6	NA	TGTGCCAGCAGTTATCCGGGGGCCAACGTCCTGACTTTC	CASSYPGANVLTF
NA	TRBV5-4	TRBJ2-7	NA	TGTGCCAGCAGCTTACAGGGGCGGGGATTCTACGAGCAGTACTTC	CASSLQGRGFYEQYF
NA	TRBV29-1	TRBJ2-1	NA	TGCAGCGTTGGACCCGGGATGTACAATGAGCAGTTCTTC	CSVGPGMYNEQFF
NA	TRBV5-1	TRBJ2-2	TRBD2	TGCGCCAGCAGCATCCAGCGGGGGGGTTATACCGGGGAGCTGTTTTTT	CASSIQRGGYTGELFF
NA	TRBV19	TRBJ1-4	NA	TGTGCCAGTAGTATGGGCAGGGGATCCGAAAAACTGTTTTTT	CASSMGRGSEKLFF